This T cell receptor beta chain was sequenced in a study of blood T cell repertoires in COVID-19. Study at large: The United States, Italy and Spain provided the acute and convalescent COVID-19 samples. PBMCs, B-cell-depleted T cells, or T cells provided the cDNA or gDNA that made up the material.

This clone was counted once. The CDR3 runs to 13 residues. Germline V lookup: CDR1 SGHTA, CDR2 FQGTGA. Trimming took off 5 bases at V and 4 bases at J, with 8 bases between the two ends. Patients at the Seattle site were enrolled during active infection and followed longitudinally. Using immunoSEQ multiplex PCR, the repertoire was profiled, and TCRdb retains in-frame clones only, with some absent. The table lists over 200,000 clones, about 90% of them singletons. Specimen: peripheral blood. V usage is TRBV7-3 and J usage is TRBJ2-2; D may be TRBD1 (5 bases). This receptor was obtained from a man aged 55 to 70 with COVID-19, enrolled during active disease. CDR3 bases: TGTGCCAGCAGCCTTAGGGGCACCGGGGAGCTGTTTTTT. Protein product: CASSLRGTGELFF.